Listed here are 19 T cell receptor beta chains from one sample, sequenced in a study of blood T cells in healthy people across ages. Sample-barcoded 5' priming and a J-beta primer mix drove a second PCR of roughly 7 to 11 cycles. Via MiXCR, TCRdb re-called the 5' RACE reads, giving one row per CDR3 protein. Of roughly 800,000 distinct CDR3 sequences in the sample, roughly 60% are singletons; the top ten hold 20% to 25%. The sequencing sample was made of blood. These receptors all stem from a man under 40 in good health.

The chain recombines TRBV10-3 with TRBJ1-2; TRBD1 matches at 8 bases. V was clipped by 6 bases and J by 10 bases; unmatched bases: 4. Per the germline V gene, CDR1 is ENHRY and CDR2 is SYGVKD. The CDR3 runs 11 residues. The CDR3 DNA reads TGTGCCATCAGCGAGGGACAGGCCTACACCTTC. This gives the protein CAISEGQAYTF.

The rearrangement joins TRBV20-1 to TRBJ2-7, with TRBD2 matching 10 bases. The ends lost 6 bases at V and 0 bases at J; junction bases unmatched: 23. The CDR3 has 20 amino acids. Germline V CDR1 and CDR2: DFQATT, SNEGSKA (reference sequence). Here the CDR3 reads CSAQFRRVSGRWKSSYEQYF. CDR3 nucleotide sequence: TGCAGTGCACAATTTCGCCGGGTTAGCGGGAGGTGGAAGAGCTCCTACGAGCAGTACTTC.

A few counts support this clonotype. V gene TRBV27 combines with J gene TRBJ1-5; TRBD1 might be the D (5 bases). The CDR3 is 11 amino acids. V lost 11 bases and J 7 bases, leaving 12 bases between the germline ends. CDR1 MNHEY and CDR2 SMNVEV come from the germline V gene (reference sequence). DNA for the CDR3: TGTGCCGGTCAGGGATCGCAGCCCCAGCATTTT. Translating it yields CAGQGSQPQHF.

Only a few counts were recorded for this clonotype. The chain uses TRBV4-1 and TRBJ2-1; 11 nucleotides agree with TRBD2. Germline CDR1 is MGHRA and CDR2 is YSYEKL. The CDR3 is 17 amino acids. The V segment lost 0 bases and the J segment 9 bases; nucleotides outside the gene matches: 10. The CDR3 DNA reads TGCGCCAGCAGCCAAGATCGAGGTAGCGGGGGGGCCGGTGAGCAGTTCTTC. It codes for CASSQDRGSGGAGEQFF.

This chain uses TRBV12-5 with TRBJ2-3; 8 nucleotides line up with TRBD1. Germline CDR1 and CDR2: LGHNT and FRNRAP. This CDR3 spans 16 amino acids. With V trimmed by 2 bases and J by 5 bases, 9 bases remained unmatched. The CDR3 DNA is TGTGCTAGTGGTTTGAGGGGCAGGGGGCAGAAAGATACGCAGTATTTT. This gives the protein CASGLRGRGQKDTQYF.

The rearrangement links TRBV7-3 to TRBJ2-7, with 10 bases identical to TRBD1. V gave up 5 bases and J gave up 6 bases; unmatched junction bases: 7. Germline V CDR1 and CDR2: SGHTA, FQGTGA. The CDR3 is made up of 14 amino acids. The CDR3 nucleotides are TGTGCCAGCAGCGGAGACGGGACAGGGGCCGAGCAGTACTTC. Protein sequence: CASSGDGTGAEQYF.

This clonotype showed up just a few times. The chain links TRBV5-1 to TRBJ2-3; D gene ambiguous. The CDR3 contains 14 residues. CDR1 SGHRS and CDR2 YFSETQ come from the germline V gene. V was shortened by 4 bases and J by 5 bases, with 14 bases between the two germline ends. The CDR3 reads CASSAARPEDTQYF. The DNA for the CDR3 is TGCGCCAGCAGCGCAGCCCGACCTGAAGATACGCAGTATTTT.

V usage is TRBV6-2 or TRBV6-3 and J usage is TRBJ2-6; the match to TRBD1 covers 9 bases. The V gene end was trimmed by 6 bases and the J gene end by 11 bases; junction bases not matched to a gene: 5. CDR3 length: 13 amino acids. Per germline, CDR1 MNHEY and CDR2 SVGEGT. CDR3 residues: CASRSGTGYVLTF. In nucleotides, the CDR3 is TGTGCCAGCAGATCCGGGACAGGGTACGTCCTGACTTTC.

V gene TRBV20-1 combines with J gene TRBJ2-5; tentatively, D is TRBD1 (6 bases). Per the germline V gene, CDR1 is DFQATT and CDR2 is SNEGSKA (reference sequence). CDR3 length equals 13 residues. Trimming stripped 6 bases from V and 11 bases from J, with 22 bases between. The CDR3 sequence: CSAEAGTQFGQYF. DNA for the CDR3: TGCAGTGCCGAGGCAGGGACACAATTTGGGCAGTACTTC.

With regard to this clonotype: The junction does not match germline at one end; this may be a read error. The rearrangement joins TRBV28 to TRBJ2-5, with D tentatively TRBD2 (6 bases). The CDR3 is 13 amino acids. Per germline, CDR1 MDHEN and CDR2 SYDVKM. The CDR3: CASSFLDGSTQYF. In DNA, the CDR3 is TGTGCCAGCAGTTTTCTAGACGGGAGCACCCAGTACTTT. The variable domain in full, completed from reference TRBV28 and TRBJ2-5, reads DVKVTQSSRYLVKRTGEKVFLECVQDMDHENMFWYRQDPGLGLRLIYFSYDVKMKEKGDIPEGYSVSREKKERFSLILESASTNQTSMYLCASSFLDGSTQYFGPGTRLLVL.

This clonotype was seen more than once but under ten times. This rearrangement joins TRBV11-3 to TRBJ2-1; a weak D match, TRBD2 (5 bases). This CDR3 spans 14 amino acids. CDR1 is SGHNT and CDR2 is YENEEA in the germline V gene. The ends were cut back, 0 bases at V and 4 bases at J, with 7 bases in the middle. The CDR3 loop is CASSLDAGYNEQFF. CDR3 bases: TGTGCCAGCAGCTTAGATGCGGGTTACAATGAGCAGTTCTTC. Together with reference TRBV11-3 and TRBJ2-1, the CDR3 gives the full variable domain: EAGVVQSPRYKIIEKKQPVAFWCNPISGHNTLYWYLQNLGQGPELLIRYENEEAVDDSQLPKDRFSAERLKGVDSTLKIQPAELGDSAVYLCASSLDAGYNEQFFGPGTRLTVL.

The rearrangement links TRBV5-6 to TRBJ2-5; no reliable D call. Per germline, CDR1 SGHDT and CDR2 YYEEEE. V was cut by 1 base and J by 4 bases, with 11 bases left in between. The CDR3 loop spans 14 amino acids. As DNA, the CDR3 is TGTGCCAGCAGCTTGTATTGGTTGGGAGAGACCCAGTACTTC. Protein product: CASSLYWLGETQYF.

This chain links TRBV29-1 with TRBJ2-3; D remains unclear. This CDR3 contains 12 residues. CDR1 and CDR2 from the germline V gene are SQVTM and ANQGSEA. V lost 5 bases and J 2 bases, leaving 8 bases between the germline ends. CDR3 DNA sequence: TGCAGCGTTATCCAGGCCACAGATACGCAGTATTTT. It specifies CSVIQATDTQYF.

This clonotype was seen a single time. V is TRBV20-1 and J is TRBJ2-1, with D perhaps TRBD1 (7 bases). CDR1 DFQATT and CDR2 SNEGSKA come from the germline V gene (reference sequence). This CDR3 is 16 amino acids long. Trimming pared 2 bases from V and 10 bases from J, leaving 24 bases between. The CDR3 reads CSARPVGGTVSYEQFF. CDR3 sequence (DNA): TGCAGTGCTAGACCGGTTGGGGGGACAGTCTCCTACGAGCAGTTCTTC.

This chain uses TRBV11-2 with TRBJ2-1; D is unclear. The J call may not be correct, given that the DNA end is closer to TRBJ2-7. Germline CDR1 reads SGHAT; CDR2 reads FQNNGV. This CDR3 region has 17 residues. The CDR3 DNA follows: TGTGCCAGCAGCTGTGGCACCCCAAATCAGGTCTACAATGAGCAGTACTTC. It is translated as CASSCGTPNQVYNEQYF.

The V gene is TRBV29-1, the J gene TRBJ2-5; 7 bases are shared with TRBD1. The CDR3 is 14 amino acids. Germline V gene data show CDR1 as SQVTM and CDR2 as ANQGSEA. J gave up 5 bases and V 3 bases, and 9 bases lay outside the gene matches. The CDR3 reads CSVDPKPRGETQYF. The DNA of the CDR3 is TGCAGCGTTGACCCGAAACCCAGGGGGGAGACCCAGTACTTC.

The rearrangement uses TRBV6-2 or TRBV6-3 and TRBJ1-2, with 10 bases lining up with TRBD1. The junction had 5 bases not matched to a gene; V was cut back by 6 bases and J by 7 bases. The V gene's germline CDR1 is MNHEY and CDR2 SVGEGT. CDR3 length: 13 residues. The CDR3 DNA reads as TGTGCCAGCAGCAAAGGGACAGGGGCTGGCTACACCTTC. Its translation: CASSKGTGAGYTF.

The chain couples TRBV20-1 to TRBJ2-3; 8 nucleotides agree with TRBD2. Germline V gene lookup returns CDR1 DFQATT and CDR2 SNEGSKA (reference sequence). The CDR3 totals 15 residues. With V trimmed by 5 bases and J by 2 bases, 9 bases remained unmatched. The CDR3 reads CSAPDKLADTDTQYF. The CDR3 DNA reads TGCAGTGCTCCCGACAAACTAGCGGACACAGATACGCAGTATTTT.

The chain is built from TRBV7-2 and TRBJ2-7; D is undetermined. From germline, CDR1 is SGHTA and CDR2 FQGNSA. The length of the CDR3 is 14 residues. V was cut by 4 bases and J by 0 bases, with 10 bases left in between. As DNA, the CDR3 is TGTGCCAGCAGCTCTCAGCGCGACTCCTACGAGCAGTACTTC. It is translated as CASSSQRDSYEQYF.